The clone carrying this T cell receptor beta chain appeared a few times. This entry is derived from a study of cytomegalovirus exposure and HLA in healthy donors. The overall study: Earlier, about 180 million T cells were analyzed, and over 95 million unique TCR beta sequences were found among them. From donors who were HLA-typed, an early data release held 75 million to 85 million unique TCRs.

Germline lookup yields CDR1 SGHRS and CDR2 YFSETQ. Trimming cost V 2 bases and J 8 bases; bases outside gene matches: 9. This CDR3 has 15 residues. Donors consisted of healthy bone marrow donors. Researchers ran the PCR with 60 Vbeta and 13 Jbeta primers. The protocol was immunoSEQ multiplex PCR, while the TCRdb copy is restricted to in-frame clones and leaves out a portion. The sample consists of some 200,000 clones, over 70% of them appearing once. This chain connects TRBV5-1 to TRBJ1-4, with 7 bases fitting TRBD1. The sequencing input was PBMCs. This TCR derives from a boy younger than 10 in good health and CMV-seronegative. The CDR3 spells CASSLWDRGSEKLFF. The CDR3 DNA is TGCGCCAGCAGCTTATGGGACAGAGGTTCGGAAAAACTGTTTTTT. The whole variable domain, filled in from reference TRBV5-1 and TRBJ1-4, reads KAGVTQTPRYLIKTRGQQVTLSCSPISGHRSVSWYQQTPGQGLQFLFEYFSETQRNKGNFPGRFSGRQFSNSRSEMNVSTLELGDSALYLCASSLWDRGSEKLFFGSGTQLSVL.